The 18 T cell receptor beta chains below come from one sample, sequenced in a study of radiotherapy plus CTLA-4 blockade in lung cancer (dated by TCRdb to 2016 to 2018). Library construction relied on the immunoSEQ multiplex PCR assay. This immuneACCESS table, as held by TCRdb, lists in-frame sequences with V and J called but not all clones. Of the missing ones, under half trace to an unresolved V gene in checked studies; the others have no known cause. The sample table records 95,000 to 150,000 clones; over 80% of these occur just once. The biggest ten clones account for about 7% of the sample. Source: peripheral blood, taken from a patient treated with radiotherapy plus ipilimumab. The receptors originated from a human donor with non-small cell lung cancer that progressed on radiotherapy plus ipilimumab.

V is TRBV14 and J is TRBJ2-3; D ambiguous. The CDR3 extends over 12 amino acids. Per the germline V gene, CDR1 is SGHDN and CDR2 is FVKESK. The V end lost 1 base, the J end lost 10 bases, and 9 bases lay between the germline ends. The DNA of the CDR3 is TGTGCCAGCAGCCAAGCCGTAAAGCCGCAGTATTTT. The encoded protein is CASSQAVKPQYF.

This clone was counted between two and nine times. The V gene is TRBV5-3, the J gene TRBJ2-7; maybe TRBD2 (5 bases). TRBV5-3 is an ORF for which the function is uncertain. V was trimmed by 5 bases and J by 2 bases, leaving 11 bases between them. This CDR3 is built from 13 residues. CDR3 coding DNA: TGTGCCAGAAGGTGGACTCCGACCTACGAGCAGTACTTC. Its translation: CARRWTPTYEQYF.

J is TRBJ2-1 and V is TRBV10-2; possible D gene TRBD2, 6 bases. This CDR3 contains 11 residues. The V and J ends lost 0 bases and 15 bases respectively, with 9 bases between them. Per the germline V gene, CDR1 is WSHSY and CDR2 is SAAADI. CDR3 sequence reads: CASSESLGGFF. The CDR3 DNA reads TGCGCCAGCAGTGAGTCTTTGGGAGGGTTCTTC.

CDR3 nucleotide sequence: TGTGCCAGTCGTACTAGCGGGAGGGCTAACACCGGGGAGCTGTTTTTT. This encodes CASRTSGRANTGELFF. J is TRBJ2-2 and V is TRBV19; 13 bases line up with TRBD2. From germline, CDR1 is LNHDA and CDR2 SQIVND (reference sequence). V lost 8 bases, J lost 2 bases, and 5 bases stayed unmatched. This CDR3 contains 16 residues.

V and J are TRBV25-1 and TRBJ1-1, with TRBD1 identical over 8 bases. CDR3 length: 15 residues. The ends lost 4 bases at V and 0 bases at J; junction bases unmatched: 4. The germline gives CDR1 MGHDK, CDR2 SYGVNS. The DNA of the CDR3 is TGTGCCAGCAGTGGGCAGGGGGCTTTGAACACTGAAGCTTTCTTT. Protein product: CASSGQGALNTEAFF.

The chain links TRBV18 to TRBJ2-5; no firm D call. Trimming removed 3 bases at V and 0 bases at J, with 8 bases between. CDR1 is KGHSH, CDR2 LQKENI, per germline. This CDR3 comprises 14 residues. The CDR3, as DNA: TGTGCCAGCTCACCTTGGCAGGACCAAGAGACCCAGTACTTC. This translates into CASSPWQDQETQYF.

The genes are TRBV27 and TRBJ2-3; 13 bases match TRBD2. The J segment lost 3 bases and the V segment lost 5 bases, leaving 8 bases of the junction unmatched. The CDR3 length is 17 residues. From germline, CDR1 is MNHEY and CDR2 SMNVEV (reference sequence). The CDR3 reads CASSPRLAGGGTDTQYF. The CDR3 DNA is TGTGCCAGCAGTCCCAGACTAGCGGGAGGCGGGACAGATACGCAGTATTTT.

The chain uses TRBV5-6 and TRBJ1-5; unclear D gene. Germline assignment: CDR1 SGHDT and CDR2 YYEEEE. The CDR3 is made up of 13 amino acids. The V end was cut by 4 bases, the J end by 6 bases, with 11 bases between. The CDR3 loop reads CASSRGPGQPQHF. CDR3 sequence (DNA): TGTGCCAGCAGCCGAGGACCGGGTCAGCCCCAGCATTTT.

The chain employs TRBV5-6 and TRBJ1-2; TRBD1 matches 9 bases. The CDR3 has 12 residues. The V gene's germline CDR1 is SGHDT and CDR2 YYEEEE. Losses at the gene ends were 4 bases for V and 8 bases for J; bases not matched to a gene: 3. The chain's CDR3 is CASSGTGSGYTF. CDR3 sequence (DNA): TGTGCCAGCAGCGGGACAGGGAGCGGCTACACCTTC.

The chain has TRBV27 and TRBJ2-7; no clear D. With 3 bases removed from V and 2 bases from J, the gap between germline ends came to 8 bases. From germline, CDR1 is MNHEY and CDR2 SMNVEV (reference sequence). This CDR3 has 13 amino acids. The CDR3 nucleotides read TGTGCCAGCAGTTTGAGCGAGGCCTACGAGCAGTACTTC. Residues: CASSLSEAYEQYF.

This clone was counted a single time. V usage is TRBV10-1 and J usage is TRBJ2-7, with D perhaps matching TRBD2 (5 bases). Germline CDR1 WNHNN, CDR2 SYGVQD (reference sequence). The V end lost 3 bases, the J end lost 2 bases, and 11 bases lay between the germline ends. The length of the CDR3 is 14 residues. This CDR3 is CASSERTAPYEQYF. CDR3 coding DNA: TGCGCCAGCAGTGAACGGACTGCGCCCTACGAGCAGTACTTC.

Written as DNA, the CDR3 is TGTGCCAGCAGCTTAGGTCCGTCGCCTGGAAACACCATATATTTT. It yields the protein CASSLGPSPGNTIYF. This chain joins TRBV7-2 and TRBJ1-3, with no clear D. The CDR3 is made up of 15 amino acids. V dropped 1 base and J dropped 2 bases, with 9 bases sitting between them. In germline, CDR1 is SGHTA, CDR2 FQGNSA.

This sequence joins TRBV5-6 and TRBJ2-4, with 10 bases matching TRBD1. Germline V gene data show CDR1 as SGHDT and CDR2 as YYEEEE. The CDR3 contains 17 residues. Trimming at V came to 2 bases and at J to 2 bases, leaving 7 bases not matched to a gene. The CDR3 sequence: CASSLTDRGWPKNIQYF. DNA for the CDR3: TGTGCCAGCAGCTTAACGGACAGGGGGTGGCCCAAAAACATTCAGTACTTC.

The CDR3 reads CASSFLNGLAGGGTDTQYF. Written as DNA, the CDR3 is TGCGCCAGCAGCTTTCTTAATGGACTAGCGGGAGGAGGTACAGATACGCAGTATTTT. The chain recombines TRBV5-1 with TRBJ2-3; 14 bases fit TRBD2. Trimming cost V 2 bases and J 3 bases; bases outside gene matches: 11. The germline CDR1 and CDR2 sequences are SGHRS and YFSETQ. The CDR3 has 19 residues.

The chain couples TRBV7-6 to TRBJ2-3; D gene unclear. CDR3 length: 17 amino acids. Per the germline V gene, CDR1 is SGHVS and CDR2 is FNYEAQ. V lost 1 base to trimming and J lost 4 bases, with 18 bases between them. This CDR3 reads CASSLGGGGHPADTQYF. CDR3 sequence (DNA): TGTGCCAGCAGCTTAGGGGGTGGTGGGCATCCCGCAGATACGCAGTATTTT.

This rearrangement joins TRBV9 to TRBJ1-4; maybe TRBD1 (6 bases). Trimming stripped 2 bases from V and 6 bases from J, with 14 bases between. CDR3 length equals 15 residues. Germline V gene data show CDR1 as SGDLS and CDR2 as YYNGEE. In DNA, the CDR3 is TGTGCCAGCAGCGTGTCAGGGACAAGGGATGAAAAACTGTTTTTT. Its protein is CASSVSGTRDEKLFF. Drawing the rest from reference TRBV9 and TRBJ1-4, the complete variable domain is DSGVTQTPKHLITATGQRVTLRCSPRSGDLSVYWYQQSLDQGLQFLIQYYNGEERAKGNILERFSAQQFPDLHSELNLSSLELGDSALYFCASSVSGTRDEKLFFGSGTQLSVL.

This chain links TRBV19 with TRBJ1-5; D gene uncertain. Germline V lookup: CDR1 LNHDA, CDR2 SQIVND (reference sequence). CDR3 length: 15 residues. V gave up 3 bases and J gave up 2 bases, with 11 bases separating them. DNA for the CDR3: TGTGCCAGTAGTATCGGGTCACGGGGCAATCAGCCCCAGCATTTT. Translation gives CASSIGSRGNQPQHF.

V usage is TRBV6-5 and J usage is TRBJ1-2, with D unclear. Between the trimmed V and J ends, which lost 6 bases and 7 bases, there was a span of 21 bases. Germline-derived CDR1 and CDR2 are MNHEY and SVGAGI. CDR3 length: 15 amino acids. The CDR3 DNA is TGTGCCAGCAGCATTACCCCGACGGGTGGGGTTGGCTACACCTTC. It is translated as CASSITPTGGVGYTF.